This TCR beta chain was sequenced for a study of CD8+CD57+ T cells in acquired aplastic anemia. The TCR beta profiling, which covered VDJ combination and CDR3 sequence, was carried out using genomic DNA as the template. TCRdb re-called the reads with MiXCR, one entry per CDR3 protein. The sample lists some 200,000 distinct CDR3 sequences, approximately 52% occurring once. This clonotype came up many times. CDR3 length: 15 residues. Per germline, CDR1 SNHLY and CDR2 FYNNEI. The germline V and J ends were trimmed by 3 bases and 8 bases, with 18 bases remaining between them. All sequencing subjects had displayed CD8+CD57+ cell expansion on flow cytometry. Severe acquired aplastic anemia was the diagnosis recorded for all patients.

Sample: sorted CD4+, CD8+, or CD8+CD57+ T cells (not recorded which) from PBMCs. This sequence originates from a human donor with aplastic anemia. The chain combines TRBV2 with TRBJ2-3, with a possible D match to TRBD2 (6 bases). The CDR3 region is CASSDSLDGSSTQYF. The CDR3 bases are TGTGCCAGCAGTGATTCCTTAGACGGGAGCAGTACGCAGTATTTT.